Listed here are 16 T cell receptor beta chains from one sample, sequenced in a study of cytomegalovirus exposure and HLA in healthy donors. The PCR used 60 Vbeta and 13 Jbeta primers. TCRdb's copy holds only in-frame clones and misses some; the assay was immunoSEQ multiplex PCR. Of around 260,000 clones listed, about four fifths are singletons. The sample consisted of PBMCs. The receptor set was obtained from a girl between 2 and 10 years old in good health and CMV-seronegative.

V is TRBV30 and J is TRBJ1-4; maybe TRBD1 (5 bases). The CDR3 is made up of 13 amino acids. Germline V gene sequence: CDR1 GTSNPN, CDR2 SVGIG (reference sequence). The V gene lost 4 bases and the J gene lost 8 bases, with 14 bases spanning the gap. In DNA, the CDR3 is TGTGCCTGGACCAGGGATTTCGAAGAAAAACTGTTTTTT. It specifies CAWTRDFEEKLFF.

The chain carries TRBV11-2 and TRBJ2-1, with unresolved D. Germline CDR1 is SGHAT and CDR2 is FQNNGV. V was trimmed by 5 bases and J by 6 bases, leaving 8 bases between them. The CDR3 has 12 residues. This chain's CDR3 is CASSPGFNEQFF. For the CDR3, the DNA is TGTGCCAGCAGCCCTGGCTTCAATGAGCAGTTCTTC.

V and J are TRBV6-5 and TRBJ1-1; a weak D match, TRBD1 (6 bases). The V gene lost 4 bases and the J gene lost 2 bases, with 14 bases spanning the gap. This CDR3 is 15 amino acids long. Germline V lookup: CDR1 MNHEY, CDR2 SVGAGI. The CDR3 loop reads CASSSLRTENTEAFF. CDR3 DNA: TGTGCCAGCAGTTCTCTCCGGACAGAAAACACTGAAGCTTTCTTT.

This clone was found a few times. This rearrangement joins TRBV27 to TRBJ2-7, with D perhaps TRBD2 (6 bases). The CDR3 totals 12 residues. From germline, CDR1 is MNHEY and CDR2 SMNVEV (reference sequence). V gave up 7 bases and J gave up 7 bases, with 14 bases separating them. The CDR3 reads CASISPGGEQYF. The DNA for the CDR3 is TGTGCCAGCATCTCCCCTGGGGGGGAGCAGTACTTC.

The chain recombines TRBV7-8 with TRBJ1-5, with D perhaps matching TRBD1 (6 bases). This CDR3 region has 16 residues. Trimming took 5 bases from V and 0 from J, leaving 14 bases between them. The V gene's germline CDR1 is SGHVS and CDR2 FQNEAQ. The CDR3 sequence is CASSPEGHLSNQPQHF. CDR3 sequence (DNA): TGTGCCAGCAGCCCCGAGGGACACCTTAGCAATCAGCCCCAGCATTTT.

The V call is TRBV29-1, the J call TRBJ1-1; D possibly corresponds to TRBD1 (5 bases). CDR1 SQVTM and CDR2 ANQGSEA come from the germline V gene. Trimming took off 3 bases at V and 2 bases at J, with 10 bases between the two ends. The CDR3 consists of 13 residues. In nucleotides, the CDR3 is TGCAGCGTTGATGGCAGGGCAAACACTGAAGCTTTCTTT. It encodes CSVDGRANTEAFF.

This chain connects TRBV25-1 to TRBJ1-4, with D perhaps matching TRBD1 (6 bases). V shed 1 base and J shed 4 bases, with 13 bases lying between them. Germline values: CDR1 MGHDK, CDR2 SYGVNS. This CDR3 has 16 amino acids. The CDR3 loop is CASSELQGRGNEKLFF. The CDR3 DNA reads TGTGCCAGCAGTGAATTACAGGGCAGGGGTAATGAAAAACTGTTTTTT.

This chain uses TRBV19 with TRBJ1-2; D might be TRBD1 (5 bases). The CDR3 consists of 16 residues. Per the germline V gene, CDR1 is LNHDA and CDR2 is SQIVND (reference sequence). V lost 7 bases to trimming and J lost 4 bases, with 22 bases between them. For the CDR3, the DNA is TGTGCCAGTACCCTCAGGCTGGAGGGGAACGGCTATGGCTACACCTTC. Its translation is CASTLRLEGNGYGYTF.

CDR3 sequence (DNA): TGTGCCAGCAGCTTAGTTCTAGCGGGGGCCTACAATGAGCAGTTCTTC. This sequence encodes CASSLVLAGAYNEQFF. The V call is TRBV7-2, the J call TRBJ2-1; 10 bases match TRBD2. The germline V gene encodes CDR1 SGHTA and CDR2 FQGNSA. V shed 1 base and J 2 bases; nucleotides not matched to a gene: 2. The length of the CDR3 is 16 residues. Full variable domain (outside the CDR3, taken from reference TRBV7-2 and TRBJ2-1): GAGVSQSPSNKVTEKGKDVELRCDPISGHTALYWYRQSLGQGLEFLIYFQGNSAPDKSGLPSDRFSAERTGGSVSTLTIQRTQQEDSAVYLCASSLVLAGAYNEQFFGPGTRLTVL.

The CDR3 DNA reads TGTGCCAGTGGGGGCTGGGGGCAGGGTTGGAATCAGCCCCAGCATTTT. Encoded protein: CASGGWGQGWNQPQHF. This chain uses TRBV19 with TRBJ1-5; D may be TRBD1 (6 bases). V dropped 8 bases and J dropped 4 bases, with 21 bases sitting between them. The CDR3 covers 16 residues. Germline loops: CDR1 LNHDA, CDR2 SQIVND (reference sequence).

The chain links TRBV28 to TRBJ2-1, with D maybe TRBD2 (7 bases). The V gene lost 6 bases and the J gene lost 3 bases, with 15 bases spanning the gap. This CDR3 has 15 amino acids. Germline CDR1 reads MDHEN; CDR2 reads SYDVKM. CDR3 region: CASSWGGAHYNEQFF. CDR3 bases: TGTGCCAGCAGCTGGGGGGGGGCCCACTACAATGAGCAGTTCTTC. The full variable domain, in which reference TRBV28 and TRBJ2-1 provide the parts outside the CDR3, is DVKVTQSSRYLVKRTGEKVFLECVQDMDHENMFWYRQDPGLGLRLIYFSYDVKMKEKGDIPEGYSVSREKKERFSLILESASTNQTSMYLCASSWGGAHYNEQFFGPGTRLTVL.

The chain joins TRBV7-9 to TRBJ2-7; no definite D call. This CDR3 comprises 14 residues. Germline-derived CDR1 and CDR2 are SEHNR and FQNEAQ (reference sequence). Between the trimmed V and J ends, which lost 4 bases and 2 bases, there was a span of 12 bases. CDR3 sequence (DNA): TGTGCCAGCAGCTCCGGTACTTTCGCCTACGAGCAGTACTTC. Its protein product is CASSSGTFAYEQYF.

V and J are TRBV27 and TRBJ1-4; D is uncertain. The germline V gene has CDR1 MNHEY and CDR2 SMNVEV (reference sequence). V was clipped by 7 bases and J by 3 bases, with 15 bases between them. The CDR3 is 15 amino acids. The CDR3 nucleotides read TGTGCCAGCACCGTCCGAGGGCGGGCTAATGAAAAACTGTTTTTT. Translation: CASTVRGRANEKLFF.

This sequence joins TRBV19 and TRBJ2-1, with 9 positions matching TRBD2. The trim removed 3 bases at V and 4 bases at J, leaving 1 base unmatched. Germline loops: CDR1 LNHDA, CDR2 SQIVND (reference sequence). CDR3 length: 14 residues. CDR3 region: CASSILAGYNEQFF. The DNA for the CDR3 is TGTGCCAGTAGTATCCTAGCGGGGTACAATGAGCAGTTCTTC.

In the case of this clone: The same CDR3 is also encoded by other DNA sequences in this sample. The V and J genes are TRBV27 and TRBJ1-2; D might be TRBD1 (5 bases). Trimming shortened V by 2 bases and J by 2 bases, and 6 bases separated the two germline ends. The CDR3 runs to 13 residues. In germline, CDR1 is MNHEY, CDR2 SMNVEV (reference sequence). The chain's CDR3 is CASSLAGNYGYTF. CDR3 in DNA: TGTGCCAGCAGTTTAGCAGGGAACTATGGCTACACCTTC.

This chain joins TRBV15 and TRBJ1-1; TRBD1 matches 7 bases. Germline CDR1 reads LNHNV; CDR2 reads YYDKDF (reference sequence). CDR3 length: 14 residues. Trimming cost V 4 bases and J 5 bases; bases outside gene matches: 7. The CDR3 DNA is TGTGCCACCAGCACTTACAGGGGACGTACTGAAGCTTTCTTT. It codes for CATSTYRGRTEAFF.